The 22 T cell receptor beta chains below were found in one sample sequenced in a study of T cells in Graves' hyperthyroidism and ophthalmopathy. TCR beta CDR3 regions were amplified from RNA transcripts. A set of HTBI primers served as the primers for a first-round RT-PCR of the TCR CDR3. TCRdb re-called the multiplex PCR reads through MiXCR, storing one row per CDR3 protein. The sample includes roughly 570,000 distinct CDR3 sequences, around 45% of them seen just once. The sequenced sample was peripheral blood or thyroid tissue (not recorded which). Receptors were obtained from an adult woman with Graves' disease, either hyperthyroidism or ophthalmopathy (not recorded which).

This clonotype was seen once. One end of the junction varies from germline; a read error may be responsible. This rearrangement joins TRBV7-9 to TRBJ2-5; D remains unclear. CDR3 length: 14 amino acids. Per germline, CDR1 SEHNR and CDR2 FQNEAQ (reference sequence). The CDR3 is CATSLVENQETQYF. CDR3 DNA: TGTGCCACCAGCCTGGTAGAGAATCAAGAGACCCAGTACTTC. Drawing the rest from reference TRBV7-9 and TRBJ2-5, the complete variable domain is DTGVSQNPRHKITKRGQNVTFRCDPISEHNRLYWYRQTLGQGPEFLTYFQNEAQLEKSRLLSDRFSAERPKGSFSTLEIQRTEQGDSAMYLCATSLVENQETQYFGPGTRLLVL.

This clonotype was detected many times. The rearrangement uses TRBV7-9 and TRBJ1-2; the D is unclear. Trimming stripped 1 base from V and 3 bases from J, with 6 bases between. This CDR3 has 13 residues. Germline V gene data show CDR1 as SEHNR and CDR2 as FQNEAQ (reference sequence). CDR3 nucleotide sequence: TGTGCCAGCAGCTTAGTGGCCTACTATGGCTACACCTTC. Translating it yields CASSLVAYYGYTF.

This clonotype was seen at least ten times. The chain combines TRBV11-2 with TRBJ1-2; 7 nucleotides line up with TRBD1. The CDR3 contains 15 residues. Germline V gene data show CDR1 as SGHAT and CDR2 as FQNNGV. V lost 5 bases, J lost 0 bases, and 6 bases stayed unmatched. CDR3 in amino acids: CASSRQGTANYGYTF. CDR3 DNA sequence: TGTGCCAGCAGCCGGCAGGGGACAGCTAACTATGGCTACACCTTC.

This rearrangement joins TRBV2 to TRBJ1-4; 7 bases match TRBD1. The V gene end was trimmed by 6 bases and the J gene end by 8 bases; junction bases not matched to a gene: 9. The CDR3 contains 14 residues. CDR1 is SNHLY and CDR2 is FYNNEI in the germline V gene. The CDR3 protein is CASSRPTGSEKLFF. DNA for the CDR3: TGTGCCAGCAGCCGACCGACAGGGTCGGAAAAACTGTTTTTT.

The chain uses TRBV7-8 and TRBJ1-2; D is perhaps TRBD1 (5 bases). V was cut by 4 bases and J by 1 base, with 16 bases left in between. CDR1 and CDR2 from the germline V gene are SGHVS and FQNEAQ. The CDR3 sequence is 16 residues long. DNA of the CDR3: TGTGCCAGCAGCTATAGCGGGACGGAGTTTAACTATGGCTACACCTTC. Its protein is CASSYSGTEFNYGYTF.

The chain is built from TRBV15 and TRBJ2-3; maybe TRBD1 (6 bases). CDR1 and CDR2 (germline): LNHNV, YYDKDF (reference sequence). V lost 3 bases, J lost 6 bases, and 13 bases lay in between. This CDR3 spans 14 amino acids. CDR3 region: CATSRDSPPDTQYF. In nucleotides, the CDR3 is TGTGCCACCAGCAGGGACAGCCCCCCGGATACGCAGTATTTT. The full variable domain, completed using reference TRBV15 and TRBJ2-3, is DAMVIQNPRYQVTQFGKPVTLSCSQTLNHNVMYWYQQKSSQAPKLLFHYYDKDFNNEADTPDNFQSRRPNTSFCFLDIRSPGLGDTAMYLCATSRDSPPDTQYFGPGTRLTVL.

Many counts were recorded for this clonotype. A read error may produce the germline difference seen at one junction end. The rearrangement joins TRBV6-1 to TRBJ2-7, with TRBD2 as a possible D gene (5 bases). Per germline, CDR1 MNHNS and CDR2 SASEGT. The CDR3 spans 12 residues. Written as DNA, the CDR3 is TGTGCCACCAGTTCGGGGTTCTACGAGCAGTACTTC. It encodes CATSSGFYEQYF.

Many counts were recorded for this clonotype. Written as DNA, the CDR3 is TGTGCCAGCAGCTTGGAACGGGTCATGGGGCAAGAGACCCAGTACTTC. This codes for CASSLERVMGQETQYF. V is TRBV11-1 and J is TRBJ2-5, with D hard to call. The CDR3 spans 16 residues. The ends were cut back, 3 bases at V and 2 bases at J, with 16 bases in the middle. Germline lookup yields CDR1 SGHAT and CDR2 FQDESV (reference sequence).

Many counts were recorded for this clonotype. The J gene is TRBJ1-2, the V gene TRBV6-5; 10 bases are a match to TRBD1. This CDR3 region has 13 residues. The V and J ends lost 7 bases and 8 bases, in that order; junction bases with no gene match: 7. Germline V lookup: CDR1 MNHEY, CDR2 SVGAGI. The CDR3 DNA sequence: TGTGCCAGCACTCGAGACAGGGGGCTGGGCTACACCTTC. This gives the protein CASTRDRGLGYTF.

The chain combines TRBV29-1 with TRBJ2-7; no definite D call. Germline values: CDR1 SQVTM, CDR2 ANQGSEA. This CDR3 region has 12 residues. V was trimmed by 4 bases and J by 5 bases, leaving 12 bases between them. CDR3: CSVGGHTDEQYF. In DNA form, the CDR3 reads TGCAGCGTTGGGGGTCATACCGACGAGCAGTACTTC.

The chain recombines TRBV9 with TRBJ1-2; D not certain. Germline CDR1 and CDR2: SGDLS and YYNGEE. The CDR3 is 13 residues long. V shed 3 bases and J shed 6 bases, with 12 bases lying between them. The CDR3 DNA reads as TGTGCCAGCAGCGAGCAGGAAAGGGATGGCTACACCTTC. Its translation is CASSEQERDGYTF.

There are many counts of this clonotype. CDR3 bases: TGCGCCAGCAGCTTGGAACCCGGGACGTCCATCTCCTACGAGCAGTACTTC. Its translation: CASSLEPGTSISYEQYF. The rearrangement joins TRBV5-1 to TRBJ2-7; D assignment may be TRBD1 or TRBD2 (5 bases each). Trimming took off 0 bases at V and 0 bases at J, with 16 bases between the two ends. Germline V lookup: CDR1 SGHRS, CDR2 YFSETQ. This CDR3 has 17 amino acids.

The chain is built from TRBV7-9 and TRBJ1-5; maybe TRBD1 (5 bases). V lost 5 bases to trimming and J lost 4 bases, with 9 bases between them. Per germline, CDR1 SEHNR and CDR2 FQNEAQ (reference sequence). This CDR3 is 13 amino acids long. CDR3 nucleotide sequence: TGTGCCAGCAGCCCACAGGAAAATCAGCCCCAGCATTTT. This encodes CASSPQENQPQHF. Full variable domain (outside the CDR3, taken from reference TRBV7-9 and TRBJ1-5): DTGVSQNPRHKITKRGQNVTFRCDPISEHNRLYWYRQTLGQGPEFLTYFQNEAQLEKSRLLSDRFSAERPKGSFSTLEIQRTEQGDSAMYLCASSPQENQPQHFGDGTRLSIL.

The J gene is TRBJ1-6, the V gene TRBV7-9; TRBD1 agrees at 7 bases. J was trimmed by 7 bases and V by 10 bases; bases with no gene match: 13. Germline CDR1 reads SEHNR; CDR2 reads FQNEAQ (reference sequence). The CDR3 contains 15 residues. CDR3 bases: TGTGCCAACAGAAAAACCGGGACAGTCAATTCACCCCTCCACTTT. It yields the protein CANRKTGTVNSPLHF. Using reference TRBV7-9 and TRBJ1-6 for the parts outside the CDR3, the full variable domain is DTGVSQNPRHKITKRGQNVTFRCDPISEHNRLYWYRQTLGQGPEFLTYFQNEAQLEKSRLLSDRFSAERPKGSFSTLEIQRTEQGDSAMYLCANRKTGTVNSPLHFGNGTRLTVT.

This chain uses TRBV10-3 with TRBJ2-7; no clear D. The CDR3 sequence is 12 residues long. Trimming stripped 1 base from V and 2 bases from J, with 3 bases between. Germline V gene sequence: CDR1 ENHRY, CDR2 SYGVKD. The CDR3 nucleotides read TGTGCCATCAGTGAGTATACCTACGAGCAGTACTTC. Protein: CAISEYTYEQYF.

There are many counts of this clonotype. The CDR3 spells CASTRTAWDYGYTF. CDR3 bases: TGTGCCAGCACTAGGACAGCGTGGGACTATGGCTACACCTTC. The rearrangement joins TRBV6-5 to TRBJ1-2; possible D gene TRBD1, 6 bases. Germline V gene sequence: CDR1 MNHEY, CDR2 SVGAGI. The CDR3 contains 14 residues. V was cut by 7 bases and J by 3 bases, with 15 bases left in between.

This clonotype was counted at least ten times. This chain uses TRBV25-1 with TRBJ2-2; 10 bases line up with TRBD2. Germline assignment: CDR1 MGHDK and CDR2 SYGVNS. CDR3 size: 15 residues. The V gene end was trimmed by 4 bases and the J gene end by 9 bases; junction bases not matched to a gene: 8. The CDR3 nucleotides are TGTGCCAGCAGTGCTCCTCTAGCGGGAGTCCGGGAGCTGTTTTTT. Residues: CASSAPLAGVRELFF.

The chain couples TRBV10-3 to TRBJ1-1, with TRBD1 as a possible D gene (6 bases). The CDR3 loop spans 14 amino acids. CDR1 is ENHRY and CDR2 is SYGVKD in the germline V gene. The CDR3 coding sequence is TGTGCTAGAGGATTACAGGGTAGGAGCACTGAAGCTTTCTTT. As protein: CARGLQGRSTEAFF.

This CDR3 reads CASSRQTGQPQHF. CDR3 nucleotides: TGTGCCAGCAGCCGTCAGACTGGTCAGCCCCAGCATTTT. The chain combines TRBV7-9 with TRBJ1-5; D gene ambiguous. V lost 5 bases, J lost 6 bases, and 11 bases lay in between. The CDR3 loop spans 13 amino acids. The germline gives CDR1 SEHNR, CDR2 FQNEAQ (reference sequence). The entire variable domain, with the rest obtained from reference TRBV7-9 and TRBJ1-5, is as follows: DTGVSQNPRHKITKRGQNVTFRCDPISEHNRLYWYRQTLGQGPEFLTYFQNEAQLEKSRLLSDRFSAERPKGSFSTLEIQRTEQGDSAMYLCASSRQTGQPQHFGDGTRLSIL.

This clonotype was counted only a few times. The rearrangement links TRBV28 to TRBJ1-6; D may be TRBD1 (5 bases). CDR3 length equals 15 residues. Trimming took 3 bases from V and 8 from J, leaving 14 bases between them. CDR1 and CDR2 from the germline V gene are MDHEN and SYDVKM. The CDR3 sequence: CASSFSQGLDSPLHF. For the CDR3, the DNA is TGTGCCAGCAGTTTCAGTCAGGGATTGGATTCACCCCTCCACTTT.

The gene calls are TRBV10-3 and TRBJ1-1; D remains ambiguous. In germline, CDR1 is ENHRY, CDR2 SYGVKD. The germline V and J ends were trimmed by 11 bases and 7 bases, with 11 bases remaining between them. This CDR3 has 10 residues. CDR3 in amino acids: CAPRRGEAFF. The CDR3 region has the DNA TGTGCCCCCCGTCGGGGTGAAGCTTTCTTT.

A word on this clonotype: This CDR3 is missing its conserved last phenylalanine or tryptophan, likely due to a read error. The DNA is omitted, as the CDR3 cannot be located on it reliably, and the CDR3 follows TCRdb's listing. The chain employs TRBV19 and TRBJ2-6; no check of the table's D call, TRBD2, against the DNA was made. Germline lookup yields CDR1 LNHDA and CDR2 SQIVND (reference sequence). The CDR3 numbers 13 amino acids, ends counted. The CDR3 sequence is CASSPRTSGYPNT.